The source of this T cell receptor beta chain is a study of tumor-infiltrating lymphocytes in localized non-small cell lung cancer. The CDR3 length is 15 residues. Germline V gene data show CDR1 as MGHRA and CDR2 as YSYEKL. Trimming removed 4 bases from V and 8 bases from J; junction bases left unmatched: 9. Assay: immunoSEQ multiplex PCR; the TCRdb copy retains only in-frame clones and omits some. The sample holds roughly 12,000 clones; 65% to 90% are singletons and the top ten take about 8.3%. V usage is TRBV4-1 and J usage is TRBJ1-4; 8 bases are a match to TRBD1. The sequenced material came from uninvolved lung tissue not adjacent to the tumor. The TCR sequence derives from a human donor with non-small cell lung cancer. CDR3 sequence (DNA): TGCGCCAGCAGCCCCCTGCGGGACAGGCCCGAAAAACTGTTTTTT. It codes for CASSPLRDRPEKLFF.